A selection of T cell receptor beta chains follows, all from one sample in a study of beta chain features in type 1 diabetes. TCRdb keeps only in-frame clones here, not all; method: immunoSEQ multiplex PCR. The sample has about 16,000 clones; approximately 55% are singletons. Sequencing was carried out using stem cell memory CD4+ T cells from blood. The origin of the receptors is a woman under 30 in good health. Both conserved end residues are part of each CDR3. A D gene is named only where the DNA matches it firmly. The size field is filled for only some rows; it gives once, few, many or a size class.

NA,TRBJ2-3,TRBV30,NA,CAWTSQGDTQYF,TGTGCCTGGACCTCTCAGGGGGATACGCAGTATTTT
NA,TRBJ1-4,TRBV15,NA,CATSNRDKMSRVFF,TGTGCCACCAGCAACCGGGACAAGATGAGTAGGGTGTTTTTT
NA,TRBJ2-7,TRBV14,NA,CASSQDWTLRYEQYF,TGTGCCAGCAGCCAAGATTGGACACTACGCTACGAGCAGTACTTC
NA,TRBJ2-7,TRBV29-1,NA,CSVATSGLGEQYF,TGCAGCGTTGCAACCTCAGGGTTAGGCGAGCAGTACTTC
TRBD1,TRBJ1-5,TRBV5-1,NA,CASSLGGPGEQPQHF,TGCGCCAGCAGCCTAGGGGGCCCCGGAGAACAGCCCCAGCATTTT
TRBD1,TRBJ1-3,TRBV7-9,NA,CASSPRGQALGGSGNTIYF,TGTGCCAGCAGCCCTAGGGGACAGGCCCTTGGGGGCTCTGGAAACACCATATATTTT
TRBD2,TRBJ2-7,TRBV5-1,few,CASSSGLTSATLYEQYF,TGCGCCAGCAGCTCCGGCCTTACTAGCGCGACACTCTACGAGCAGTACTTC
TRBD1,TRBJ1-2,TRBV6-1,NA,CASSAYTGGASGYTF,TGTGCCAGCAGTGCATATACAGGGGGCGCATCTGGCTACACCTTC
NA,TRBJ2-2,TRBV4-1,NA,CASSQGQENTGELFF,TGCGCCAGCAGCCAGGGGCAGGAAAACACCGGGGAGCTGTTTTTT
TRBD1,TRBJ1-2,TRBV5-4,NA,CASSPGQGGFLDGYTF,TGTGCCAGCAGCCCCGGACAGGGAGGTTTCCTTGATGGCTACACCTTC
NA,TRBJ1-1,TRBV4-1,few,CASSLVLLGLTEAFF,TGCGCCAGCAGCCTGGTGCTCTTGGGACTCACTGAAGCTTTCTTT
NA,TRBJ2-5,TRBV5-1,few,CASSQKGEGEETQYF,TGCGCCAGCAGCCAGAAGGGGGAGGGTGAGGAGACCCAGTACTTC
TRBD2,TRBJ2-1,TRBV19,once,CASRQVAGGDEQFF,TGTGCCAGTAGGCAGGTGGCGGGAGGGGATGAGCAGTTCTTC
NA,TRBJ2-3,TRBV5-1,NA,CASSSGTDTQYF,TGCGCCAGCAGTTCGGGCACAGATACGCAGTATTTT
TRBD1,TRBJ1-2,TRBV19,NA,CASFNGGQRNYGYTF,TGTGCCAGCTTCAATGGGGGACAGCGTAACTATGGCTACACCTTC
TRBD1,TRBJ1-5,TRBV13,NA,CASSFGTGTNQPQHF,TGTGCCAGCAGCTTCGGGACAGGGACGAATCAGCCCCAGCATTTT
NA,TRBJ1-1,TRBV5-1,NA,CASSLGARGPMEAFF,TGCGCCAGCAGCTTGGGAGCCAGGGGACCCATGGAAGCTTTCTTT
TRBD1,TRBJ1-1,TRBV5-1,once,CASSSGQGLGNTEAFF,TGCGCCAGCAGCTCGGGACAGGGTTTGGGGAACACTGAAGCTTTCTTT
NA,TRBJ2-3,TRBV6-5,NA,CASSRYFSGTDTQYF,TGTGCCAGCAGTCGATATTTCAGCGGGACAGATACGCAGTATTTT
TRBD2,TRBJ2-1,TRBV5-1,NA,CASSWGLAEINEQFF,TGCGCCAGCAGCTGGGGACTAGCGGAGATCAATGAGCAGTTCTTC
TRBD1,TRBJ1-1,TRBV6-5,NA,CASRLKGTGHTEAFF,TGTGCCAGCAGACTCAAAGGGACAGGGCACACTGAAGCTTTCTTT
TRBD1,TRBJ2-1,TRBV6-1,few,CASSEMGQGHNEQFF,TGTGCCAGCAGTGAAATGGGACAGGGGCACAATGAGCAGTTCTTC
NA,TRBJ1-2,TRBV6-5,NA,CASGVGAHTLYGYTF,TGTGCCAGCGGCGTGGGAGCACACACCCTCTATGGCTACACCTTC
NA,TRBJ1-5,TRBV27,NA,CASSLQGNNQPQHF,TGTGCCAGCAGTTTGCAGGGAAACAATCAGCCCCAGCATTTT
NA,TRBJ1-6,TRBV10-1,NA,CASSQRGNSPLHF,TGCGCCAGCAGTCAACGGGGTAATTCACCCCTCCACTTT
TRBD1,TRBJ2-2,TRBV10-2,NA,CASKRTGLDGELFF,TGCGCCAGCAAGAGGACAGGGTTAGACGGGGAGCTGTTTTTT
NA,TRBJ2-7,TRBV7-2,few,CASSRHSSYEQYF,TGTGCCAGCAGCCGCCACAGCTCCTACGAGCAGTACTTC
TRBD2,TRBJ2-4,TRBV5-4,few,CASSLGSGSGDIQYF,TGTGCCAGCAGCTTGGGGAGCGGGAGTGGGGACATTCAGTACTTC
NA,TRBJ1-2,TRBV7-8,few,CASSLGEELGYTF,TGTGCCAGCAGCTTAGGCGAGGAACTTGGCTACACCTTC
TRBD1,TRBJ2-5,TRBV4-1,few,CASSHGQGRRDF,TGCGCCAGCAGCCACGGACAGGGCCGCCGGGACTTC
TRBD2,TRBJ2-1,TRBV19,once,CASTEPGLAGVNKFF,TGTGCCAGTACCGAGCCGGGACTAGCGGGAGTAAACAAGTTCTTC
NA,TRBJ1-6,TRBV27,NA,CASSSTGGNSPLHF,TGTGCCAGCAGTTCGACAGGCGGGAATTCACCCCTCCACTTT